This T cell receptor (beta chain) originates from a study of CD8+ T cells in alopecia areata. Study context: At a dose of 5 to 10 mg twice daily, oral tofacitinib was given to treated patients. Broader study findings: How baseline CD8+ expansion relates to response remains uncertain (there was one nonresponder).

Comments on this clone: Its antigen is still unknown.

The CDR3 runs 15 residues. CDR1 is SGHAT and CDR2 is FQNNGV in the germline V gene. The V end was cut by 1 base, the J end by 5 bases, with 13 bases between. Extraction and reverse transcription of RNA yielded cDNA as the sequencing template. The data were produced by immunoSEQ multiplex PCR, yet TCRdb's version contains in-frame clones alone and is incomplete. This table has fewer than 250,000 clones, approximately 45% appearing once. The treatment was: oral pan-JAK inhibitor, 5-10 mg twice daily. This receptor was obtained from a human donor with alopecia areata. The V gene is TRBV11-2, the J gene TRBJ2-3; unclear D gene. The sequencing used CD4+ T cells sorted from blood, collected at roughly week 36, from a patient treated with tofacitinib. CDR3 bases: TGTGCCAGCAGCTTAGTTCAGACCATATTAGATACGCAGTATTTT. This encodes CASSLVQTILDTQYF.